This T cell receptor beta chain was obtained from a study of cytomegalovirus exposure and HLA in healthy donors. Looking at the study overall: Caucasian-associated ancestry cluster membership applied to about 80% of a few hundred genotyped donors. Overall study results and limits: Later on, analysis showed that most CMV-associated TCR beta chains appeared to be HLA-restricted. Several top significant clusters appeared, in a later analysis, to be linked to common viral pathogens. Later examination showed HLA-associated TCR beta chains had greater clonal expansion than equally common others.

V was cut by 5 bases and J by 5 bases, with 9 bases left in between. Germline V gene sequence: CDR1 MNHEY, CDR2 SVGAGI. The CDR3 extends over 12 amino acids. Comment on this clone: No antigen is known for it.

The PCR ran on 60 Vbeta and 13 Jbeta primers. Assay used: immunoSEQ multiplex PCR; TCRdb lists only in-frame clones, some missing. The sample has 160,000 or so clones, 75% to 90% seen once. The chain links TRBV6-5 to TRBJ1-1; D is ambiguous. The receptor was derived from a man in his fifties or sixties in good health and CMV-seropositive. Sequencing was performed on PBMCs. The CDR3 DNA reads as TGTGCCAGCAGTGAGCCCGGGACTGAAGCTTTCTTT. Amino acid sequence: CASSEPGTEAFF.